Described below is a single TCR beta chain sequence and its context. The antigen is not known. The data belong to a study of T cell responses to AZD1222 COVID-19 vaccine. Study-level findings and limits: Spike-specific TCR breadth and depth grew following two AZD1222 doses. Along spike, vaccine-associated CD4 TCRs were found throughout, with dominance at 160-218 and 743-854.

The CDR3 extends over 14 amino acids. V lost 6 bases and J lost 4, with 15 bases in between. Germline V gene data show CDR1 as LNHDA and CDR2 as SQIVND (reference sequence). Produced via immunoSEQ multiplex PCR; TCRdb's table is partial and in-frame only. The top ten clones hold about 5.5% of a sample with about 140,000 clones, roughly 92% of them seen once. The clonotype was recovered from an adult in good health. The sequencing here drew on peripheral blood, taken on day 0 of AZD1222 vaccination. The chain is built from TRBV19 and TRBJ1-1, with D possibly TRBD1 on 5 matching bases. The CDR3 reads CASRTTTGPTEAFF. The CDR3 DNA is TGTGCCAGTAGAACTACTACAGGACCCACTGAAGCTTTCTTT.